This is a list of T cell receptor beta chains from one sample in a study of OX40 agonist ivuxolimab in advanced cancers. Profiled with immunoSEQ multiplex PCR; TCRdb holds only in-frame clones, not every one. The data hold 15,000 to 20,000 clones, with approximately 83% observed a single time. The sequenced sample was CD4+ or CD8+ T cells sorted from blood, obtained in a trial of the OX40 agonist ivuxolimab. The receptors come from an adult with an advanced solid tumor such as melanoma, head and neck, liver or kidney cancer. Both conserved end residues are part of each CDR3. Fields, in order: V gene, D gene, clone size, J gene, CDR3 DNA, CDR3 protein. A D gene is named only where the DNA matches it firmly. Expanded clones get a size class; other rows say once, few or many, or leave the size out.

V: TRBV27
D: .
size: .
J: TRBJ1-2
DNA: TGTGCCAGCAGTTTAAAGACAGCAGCTAACTATGGCTACACCTTC
CDR3: CASSLKTAANYGYTF

V: TRBV5-4
D: TRBD2
size: .
J: TRBJ2-1
DNA: TGTGCCAGCAGCTGGGGACTAGCGGGAGTCGAGCAGTTCTTC
CDR3: CASSWGLAGVEQFF

V: TRBV4-1
D: .
size: large
J: TRBJ2-1
DNA: TGCGCCAGCAGCCGTAGCGGAAACTACAATGAGCAGTTCTTC
CDR3: CASSRSGNYNEQFF

V: TRBV6-1
D: TRBD1
size: few
J: TRBJ2-7
DNA: TGTGCCAGCAGTGCCCCTGTCCGGGGACAGAACGAGCAGTACTTC
CDR3: CASSAPVRGQNEQYF

V: TRBV15
D: TRBD1
size: few
J: TRBJ2-7
DNA: TGTGCCACCAGCAGAGAGACGGGACAGGGGAGCGAGCAGTACTTC
CDR3: CATSRETGQGSEQYF

V: TRBV30
D: .
size: .
J: TRBJ2-5
DNA: TGTGCCTGGAGTGACCCGAATTGGGTGGAGACCCAGTACTTC
CDR3: CAWSDPNWVETQYF

V: TRBV4-1
D: .
size: .
J: TRBJ2-7
DNA: TGCGCCAGCAGCCAAGATCCAGTTACCTACGAGCAGTACTTC
CDR3: CASSQDPVTYEQYF

V: TRBV11-3
D: TRBD1
size: .
J: TRBJ1-1
DNA: TGTGCCAGCAGCTCAGACAGGGAAACTGAAGCTTTCTTT
CDR3: CASSSDRETEAFF

V: TRBV6-4
D: .
size: .
J: TRBJ1-5
DNA: TGTGCCAGCACCGAGCAGCCCCAGCATTTT
CDR3: CASTEQPQHF

V: TRBV28
D: .
size: few
J: TRBJ1-5
DNA: TGTGCCAGCAGCACAATCTCAGGAAGACTTAGCAATCAGCCCCAGCATTTT
CDR3: CASSTISGRLSNQPQHF

V: TRBV4-3
D: .
size: .
J: TRBJ2-1
DNA: TGCGCCAGCAGCCAAGATCCACTAGCCAACAATGAGCAGTTCTTC
CDR3: CASSQDPLANNEQFF

V: TRBV5-1
D: .
size: .
J: TRBJ1-6
DNA: TGCGCCAGCAGCTTGGGGCCGAATTCACCCCTCCACTTT
CDR3: CASSLGPNSPLHF

V: TRBV9
D: TRBD2
size: .
J: TRBJ2-1
DNA: TGTGCCAGCAGCGTTAACGGCGGGAGTATAAATGAGCAGTTCTTC
CDR3: CASSVNGGSINEQFF

V: TRBV15
D: .
size: .
J: TRBJ1-6
DNA: TGTGCCACCAGCCACCGGGGGGGCAATTCACCCCTCCACTTT
CDR3: CATSHRGGNSPLHF

V: TRBV6-6
D: .
size: .
J: TRBJ2-7
DNA: TGTGCCATCCTCGAAAGGGGGAACTACGAGCAGTACTTC
CDR3: CAILERGNYEQYF

V: TRBV5-1
D: TRBD1
size: .
J: TRBJ2-7
DNA: TGCGCCAGCAGCGCATGGGACAGACTCTCCTACGAGCAGTACTTC
CDR3: CASSAWDRLSYEQYF

V: TRBV11-3
D: .
size: .
J: TRBJ2-7
DNA: TGTGCCAGCAGCTTAGATTGGGGGTTGACCTACGAGCAGTACTTC
CDR3: CASSLDWGLTYEQYF

V: TRBV28
D: .
size: .
J: TRBJ2-7
DNA: TGTGCCGGCCAGGGGGAGGAGGCCGAGCAGTACTTC
CDR3: CAGQGEEAEQYF

V: TRBV7-9
D: .
size: .
J: TRBJ2-7
DNA: TGTGCCAGCAGCCCGGACTGGAGGGGGGAGCAGTACTTC
CDR3: CASSPDWRGEQYF

V: TRBV30
D: TRBD2
size: few
J: TRBJ2-1
DNA: TGTGCCAGGGCTAGCGGGAGACTCAATGAGCAGTTCTTC
CDR3: CARASGRLNEQFF

V: TRBV9
D: .
size: .
J: TRBJ1-2
DNA: TGTGCCAGCAGCGTCGGGGGTGGTGGCTATGGCTACACCTTC
CDR3: CASSVGGGGYGYTF

V: TRBV19
D: TRBD2
size: .
J: TRBJ2-3
DNA: TGTGCCAGTAGTTGGAGTTCTAGCGGGGGGGATACGCAGTATTTT
CDR3: CASSWSSSGGDTQYF

V: TRBV6-1
D: .
size: .
J: TRBJ2-5
DNA: TGTGCCAGCAGTGAGGACGACAGTACCCAGTACTTC
CDR3: CASSEDDSTQYF

V: TRBV29-1
D: .
size: once
J: TRBJ2-1
DNA: TGCAGCGTTGATCCGGGGAATGAGCAGTTCTTC
CDR3: CSVDPGNEQFF

V: TRBV29-1
D: .
size: .
J: TRBJ2-3
DNA: TGCAGCGGAAGTGGACCTACTAGCACAGATACGCAGTATTTT
CDR3: CSGSGPTSTDTQYF

V: TRBV19
D: .
size: .
J: TRBJ1-2
DNA: TGTGCCAGTAAGGGGATCCTAATACGGACAAGAGAGATCTATGGCTACACCTTC
CDR3: CASKGILIRTREIYGYTF

V: TRBV5-6
D: .
size: .
J: TRBJ2-2
DNA: TGTGCCAGCAGCCCTTACATGAACACCGGGGAGCTGTTTTTT
CDR3: CASSPYMNTGELFF

V: TRBV4-2
D: .
size: .
J: TRBJ2-3
DNA: TGTGCCAGCAGCCAAGGGGGCGGGACCCCAGATACGCAGTATTTT
CDR3: CASSQGGGTPDTQYF

V: TRBV5-6
D: .
size: .
J: TRBJ2-3
DNA: TGTGCCAGCACTTGGGGGCAGATCCTCACAGATACGCAGTATTTT
CDR3: CASTWGQILTDTQYF

V: TRBV19
D: .
size: .
J: TRBJ1-1
DNA: TGTGCCAGTGGCCCCCAGAACACTGAAGCTTTCTTT
CDR3: CASGPQNTEAFF

V: TRBV29-1
D: TRBD2
size: few
J: TRBJ2-1
DNA: TGCAGCGTTGATAGGCCTAGCGGGGTCAATGAGCAGTTCTTC
CDR3: CSVDRPSGVNEQFF

V: TRBV27
D: .
size: .
J: TRBJ2-3
DNA: TGTGCCAGCAGTATCTACGGGGCCACGGATACGCAGTATTTT
CDR3: CASSIYGATDTQYF

V: TRBV5-8
D: TRBD1
size: .
J: TRBJ2-7
DNA: TGTGCCAGCAACCTAGAGGGGGCAGGCGAGCAGTACTTC
CDR3: CASNLEGAGEQYF

V: TRBV28
D: .
size: .
J: TRBJ2-7
DNA: TGTGCCAGCAGTTCATCACTCGACAGGATCCCTTACGAGCAGTACTTC
CDR3: CASSSSLDRIPYEQYF

V: TRBV29-1
D: .
size: .
J: TRBJ1-2
DNA: TGCAGCGTTGAAGAGGGACCTAAGTATGGCTACACCTTC
CDR3: CSVEEGPKYGYTF

V: TRBV19
D: .
size: few
J: TRBJ1-1
DNA: TGTGCCAGTAGTATAGGGGGGGTGAACACTGAAGCTTTCTTT
CDR3: CASSIGGVNTEAFF

V: TRBV9
D: TRBD1
size: once
J: TRBJ2-3
DNA: TGTGCCAGCAGCGGGGAGGACAGGGAGGCGACAGATACGCAGTATTTT
CDR3: CASSGEDREATDTQYF

V: TRBV6-5
D: .
size: .
J: TRBJ1-2
DNA: TGTGCCAGCAGTCCCGGGGTTACTAACTATGGCTACACCTTC
CDR3: CASSPGVTNYGYTF

V: TRBV20-1
D: .
size: once
J: TRBJ2-1
DNA: TGCATGCAGGTGGGATTGAATGAGCAGTTCTTC
CDR3: CMQVGLNEQFF

V: TRBV7-9
D: TRBD1
size: .
J: TRBJ2-7
DNA: TGTGCCAGCAGCCAGACCGGGACAGGGGACGGGCAGTACTTC
CDR3: CASSQTGTGDGQYF

V: TRBV28
D: .
size: .
J: TRBJ2-4
DNA: TGTGCCAGCAGCATTACAGGCTCTCCCAAAAACATTCAGTACTTC
CDR3: CASSITGSPKNIQYF

V: TRBV11-1
D: TRBD2
size: .
J: TRBJ2-5
DNA: TGTGCCAGCAGCCTAGGGACTAGCGGGTACCAAGAGACCCAGTACTTC
CDR3: CASSLGTSGYQETQYF